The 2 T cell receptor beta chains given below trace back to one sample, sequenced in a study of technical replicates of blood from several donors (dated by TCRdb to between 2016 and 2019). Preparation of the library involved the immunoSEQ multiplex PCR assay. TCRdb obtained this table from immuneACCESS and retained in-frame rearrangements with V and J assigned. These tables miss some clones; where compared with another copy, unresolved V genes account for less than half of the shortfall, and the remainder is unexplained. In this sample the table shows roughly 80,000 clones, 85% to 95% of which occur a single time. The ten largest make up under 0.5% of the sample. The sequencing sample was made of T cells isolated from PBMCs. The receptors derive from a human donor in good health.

The CDR3 region is CASSEVLAGGSRDEQFF. The CDR3 DNA is TGTGCCAGCAGTGAAGTCCTAGCGGGAGGCTCCAGAGATGAGCAGTTCTTC. The chain is built from TRBV6-1 and TRBJ2-1; 11 positions agree with TRBD2. This CDR3 is 17 amino acids long. Germline trimming cut 1 base from V and 8 bases from J; bases unmatched to any gene: 10. The germline V gene encodes CDR1 MNHNS and CDR2 SASEGT.

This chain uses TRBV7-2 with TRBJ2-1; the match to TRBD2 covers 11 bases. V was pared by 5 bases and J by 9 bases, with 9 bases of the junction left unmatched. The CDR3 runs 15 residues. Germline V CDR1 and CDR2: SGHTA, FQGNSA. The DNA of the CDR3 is TGTGCCAGCAGCCCAACTAGCGGGAGAGGGGGTGAGCAGTTCTTC. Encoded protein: CASSPTSGRGGEQFF.